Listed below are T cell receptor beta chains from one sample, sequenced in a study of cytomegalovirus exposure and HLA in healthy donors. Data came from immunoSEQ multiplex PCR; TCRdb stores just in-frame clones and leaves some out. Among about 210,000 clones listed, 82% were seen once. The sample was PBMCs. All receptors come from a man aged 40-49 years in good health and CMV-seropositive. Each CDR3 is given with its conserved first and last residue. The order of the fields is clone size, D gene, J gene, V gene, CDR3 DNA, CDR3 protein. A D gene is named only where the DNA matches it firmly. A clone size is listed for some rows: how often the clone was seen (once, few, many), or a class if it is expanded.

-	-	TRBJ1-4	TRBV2	TGTGCCAGCACGCCTACAGAATCTAATGAAAAACTGTTTTTT	CASTPTESNEKLFF
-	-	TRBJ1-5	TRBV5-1	TGCGCCAGCAGCTTGTCCGGCGGGGAGCGCAATCAGCCCCAGCATTTT	CASSLSGGERNQPQHF
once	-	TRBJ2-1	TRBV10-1	TGCGCCAGCAGCGATGGGCCAGGGCCTAATGAGCAGTTCTTC	CASSDGPGPNEQFF
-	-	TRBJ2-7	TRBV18	TGTGCCAGCTCACCACCTCTAACTACCGGCTACGAGCAGTACTTC	CASSPPLTTGYEQYF
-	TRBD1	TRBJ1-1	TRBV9	TGTGCCAGCAGCGCCCAGACAGGGGGCACTGAAGCTTTCTTT	CASSAQTGGTEAFF
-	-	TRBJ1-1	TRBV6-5	TGTGCCAGCAGTTACTCGGGACTGATGAACACTGAAGCTTTCTTT	CASSYSGLMNTEAFF
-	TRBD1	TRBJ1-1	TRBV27	TGTGCCAGCAGCAACAGGGGAGGCACTGAAGCTTTCTTT	CASSNRGGTEAFF
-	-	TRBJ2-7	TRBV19	TGTGCCAGTAGTTCAGGTCTCCCCTACGAGCAGTACTTC	CASSSGLPYEQYF
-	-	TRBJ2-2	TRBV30	TGTGCCTGGGCCCTCGACAGCTTGAACACCGGGGAGCTGTTTTTT	CAWALDSLNTGELFF
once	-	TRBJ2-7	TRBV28	TGTGCCAGCAGGTCGAGATCTTACGAGCAGTACTTC	CASRSRSYEQYF
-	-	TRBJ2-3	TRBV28	TGTGCCAGCCTCGCAGATACGCAGTATTTT	CASLADTQYF
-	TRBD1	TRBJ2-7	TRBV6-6	TGTGCCAGCAGAACATCTACAGGGGGGGAGCAGTACTTC	CASRTSTGGEQYF
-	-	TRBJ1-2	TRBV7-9	TGTGCCAGCAGCTTGATAGGGGCAGGGACTAACTATGGCTACACCTTC	CASSLIGAGTNYGYTF
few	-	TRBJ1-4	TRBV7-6	TGTGCCAGCAGCTTAGCGGCCGACCTACTTGAGGCAGATGAAAAACTGTTTTTT	CASSLAADLLEADEKLFF
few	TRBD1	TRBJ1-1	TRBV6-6	TGTGCCAGCAGTTACTCGAAGGGGGCGGGCACTGAAGCTTTCTTT	CASSYSKGAGTEAFF
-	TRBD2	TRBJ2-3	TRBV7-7	TGTGCTAGCAGCAAAGGACTAGCGGGAGGGGATACGCAGTATTTT	CASSKGLAGGDTQYF
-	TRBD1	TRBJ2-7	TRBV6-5	TGTGCCAGCAGTTTTGGGACAGGGCGGTACGAGCAGTACTTC	CASSFGTGRYEQYF
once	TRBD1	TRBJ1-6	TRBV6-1	TGTGCCAGCGGGACAGACGATAATTCACCCCTCCACTTT	CASGTDDNSPLHF
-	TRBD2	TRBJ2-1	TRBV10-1	TGCGCCAGCAGTGATGCGGGAGGGCCCCCCAATGAGCAGTTCTTC	CASSDAGGPPNEQFF
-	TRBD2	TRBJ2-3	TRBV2	TGTGCCAGTTTCGGGACTAGCAGCACAGATACGCAGTATTTT	CASFGTSSTDTQYF
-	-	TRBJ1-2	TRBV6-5	TGTGCCAGCAGTTACTCTGGACAGCTCGGCTACACCTTC	CASSYSGQLGYTF
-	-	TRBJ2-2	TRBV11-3	TGTGCCAGCAGCGACCGGGAGAGACTAGAGAACACCGGGGAGCTGTTTTTT	CASSDRERLENTGELFF
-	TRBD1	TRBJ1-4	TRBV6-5	TGTGCCAGCAGTCTAGACAGGGGAGGGAGAGAAAAACTGTTTTTT	CASSLDRGGREKLFF
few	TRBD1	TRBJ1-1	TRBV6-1	TGTGCCAGCAGCGAGGGGGCATTTGAAGCTTTCTTT	CASSEGAFEAFF
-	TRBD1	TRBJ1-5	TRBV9	TGTGCCAGCAGCGCCGGACAGGGGGCAGGGGGACAGCCCCAGCATTTT	CASSAGQGAGGQPQHF
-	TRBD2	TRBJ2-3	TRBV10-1	TGCGCCAGCAGTGAGTCGCCTAGCGGGGCCACAGATACGCAGTATTTT	CASSESPSGATDTQYF
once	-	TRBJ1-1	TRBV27	TGTGCCAGCAGTTTTTCCGGACAGAAGAACACTGAAGCTTTCTTT	CASSFSGQKNTEAFF
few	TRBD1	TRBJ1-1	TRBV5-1	TGCGCCAGCAGAATGGACAGGGAGAACACTGAAGCTTTCTTT	CASRMDRENTEAFF
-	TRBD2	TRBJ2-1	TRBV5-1	TGCGCCAGTCTCGGACTAGCGGGGAAGTACAATGAGCAGTTCTTC	CASLGLAGKYNEQFF
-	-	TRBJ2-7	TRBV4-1	TGCGCCAGCAGCCCCGAGGACTACCGCACCTACGAGCAGTACTTC	CASSPEDYRTYEQYF
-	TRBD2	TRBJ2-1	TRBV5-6	TGTGCCAGCAGCTTGGTTCCTAGCGGACCCTACAATGAGCAGTTCTTC	CASSLVPSGPYNEQFF
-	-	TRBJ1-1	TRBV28	TGTGCCAGCAGAACAGGGAGTGAAGCTTTCTTT	CASRTGSEAFF
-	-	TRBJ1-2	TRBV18	TGTGCCAGCTCACCACCCGACAGCCGCACCAACTATGGCTACACCTTC	CASSPPDSRTNYGYTF
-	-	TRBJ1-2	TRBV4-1	TGCGCCAGCAGCCAAGATAATTGGACAGCGCGGAAAGGAAGGGGTGGCTACACCTTC	CASSQDNWTARKGRGGYTF
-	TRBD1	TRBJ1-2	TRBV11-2	TGTGCCAGCGGAAGGGGGCAAGGAATGGGCGGCTACACCTTC	CASGRGQGMGGYTF
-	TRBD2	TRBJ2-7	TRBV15	TGTGCCACCAGCCCTGCCGGGACTAGTAGTTTCTTC	CATSPAGTSSFF
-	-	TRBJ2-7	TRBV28	TGTGCCAGCAGTTTCTCTTACGAGCAGTACTTC	CASSFSYEQYF
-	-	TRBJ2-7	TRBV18	TGTGCCAGCTCACCAAGTGGGACACCCGGGCAGTACTTC	CASSPSGTPGQYF
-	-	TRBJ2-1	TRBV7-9	TGTGCCAGCAGCTTAGTTCGAGCGGTCTACAATGAGCAGTTCTTC	CASSLVRAVYNEQFF
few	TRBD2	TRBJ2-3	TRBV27	TGTGCCAGCAGTTTGGAGGGACTAGCGGGAGGGTTCACAGATACGCAGTATTTT	CASSLEGLAGGFTDTQYF
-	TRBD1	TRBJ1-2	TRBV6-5	TGTGCCAGCAGTTACTCAAACAGGGGAACGCCTGGCTACACCTTC	CASSYSNRGTPGYTF
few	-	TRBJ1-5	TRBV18	TGTGCCAGCTCCCTGACGGGAGAGCCCCAGCATTTT	CASSLTGEPQHF
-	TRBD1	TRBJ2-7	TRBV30	TGTGCCTGGAGCGAGACAGGGGGTTCAGGGGAGCAGTACTTC	CAWSETGGSGEQYF
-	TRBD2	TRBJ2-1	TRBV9	TGTGCCGTACTGAGAGGGAGGGTGGGCAATGAGCAGTTCTTC	CAVLRGRVGNEQFF
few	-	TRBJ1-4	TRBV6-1	TGTGCCAGCAGTGAAGGGCTCGATTTCGAAAAACTGTTTTTT	CASSEGLDFEKLFF
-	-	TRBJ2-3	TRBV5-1	TGCGCCAGCAGCTTGCGAGGCGGGAAAGGCACAGATACGCAGTATTTT	CASSLRGGKGTDTQYF
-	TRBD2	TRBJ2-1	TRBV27	TGTGCCAGCAGTTCCCAAGGTCGGACTAGCGGGATCAATGAGCAGTTCTTC	CASSSQGRTSGINEQFF
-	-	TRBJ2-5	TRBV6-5	TGTGCCAGCAGGCCACGCGAGCGAGAGACCCAGTACTTC	CASRPRERETQYF
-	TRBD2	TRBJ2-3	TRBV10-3	TGTGCCATCAGTGGGGGACTAGCGGGAGAGGGCCGGGACACAGATACGCAGTATTTT	CAISGGLAGEGRDTDTQYF
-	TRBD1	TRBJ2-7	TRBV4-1	TGCGCCAGCAGCCGGGGCGGGACAGGGTCTTACGAGCAGTACTTC	CASSRGGTGSYEQYF
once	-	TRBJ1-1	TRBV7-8	TGTGCCAGCAGCGAAAGCGGGGGCCCCGGCACTGAAGCTTTCTTT	CASSESGGPGTEAFF
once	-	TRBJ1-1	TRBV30	TGTGCCTGGATACTTCAAGGGGTTACTGAAGCTTTCTTT	CAWILQGVTEAFF
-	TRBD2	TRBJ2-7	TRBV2	TGTGCCAGCAGTGAATCTCGGACTAGCTTTTACGAGCAGTACTTC	CASSESRTSFYEQYF
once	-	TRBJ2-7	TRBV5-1	TGCGCCAGCAGCTTGGGGAGCGGCCGCTACGAGCAGTACTTC	CASSLGSGRYEQYF
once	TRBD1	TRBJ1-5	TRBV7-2	TGTGCCAGCAGCGGAGGGGTATACAGGGGTCTAAATCAGCCCCAGCATTTT	CASSGGVYRGLNQPQHF